Sequencing of this T cell receptor beta chain was carried out in a study of TIL therapy for anti-PD-1-resistant metastatic lung cancer. Study in general: Tumors carried a median about 1.6 non-synonymous mutations per megabase.

The V and J ends lost 2 bases and 3 bases respectively, with 8 bases between them. Germline CDR1 SGHKS, CDR2 YYEKEE (reference sequence). CDR3 length: 13 residues. Sample time point: pre-treatment sample, taken before nivolumab and TIL therapy. The tumor samples were excised metastases, mostly pleural nodules or supraclavicular lymph nodes. The immunoSEQ assay was v3. Assay used: immunoSEQ multiplex PCR; TCRdb lists only in-frame clones, some missing. The sample holds about 9,400 clones, roughly 80% seen once. The input for sequencing was tumor tissue, taken at baseline. The TCR comes from a person aged 25 to 85 with non-small cell lung cancer. The gene calls are TRBV5-5 and TRBJ2-5; possible D gene TRBD1, 6 bases. The CDR3: CASSFQGKETQYF. CDR3 coding DNA: TGTGCCAGCAGCTTCCAGGGGAAAGAGACCCAGTACTTC.